This is a list of T cell receptor beta chains from one sample in a study of read filtering for tumor transcriptome and immune sequencing. TCRdb processed the reads anew with MiXCR; each CDR3 protein has one entry. The table includes fewer than 30,000 distinct CDR3 sequences, over 13% detected once. Sequencing was carried out using a population of CD138-negative cells sorted from bone marrow. Receptor source: a donor aged 40 or older with multiple myeloma. Each CDR3 is given with its conserved first and last residue. The D gene is left open where the match is weak. The size field is filled for only some rows; it gives once, few, many or a size class.

size: many
D: .
V: TRBV11-2
J: TRBJ2-2
DNA: TGTGCCAGCAGCTTAGTGGGGGGCTACACCGGGGAGCTGTTTTTT
CDR3: CASSLVGGYTGELFF

size: many
D: .
V: TRBV9
J: TRBJ2-7
DNA: TGTGCCAGCAGCAAAGGACGGCAAGACTCCTACGAGCAGTACTTC
CDR3: CASSKGRQDSYEQYF

size: once
D: .
V: TRBV6-5
J: TRBJ1-1
DNA: TGTGCCAGCAGAATACCGGGGGATAGCACCGAAGCTTTCTTT
CDR3: CASRIPGDSTEAFF

size: many
D: .
V: TRBV7-9
J: TRBJ1-1
DNA: TGTGCCAGCAGCTTAGTGCTGGGATACACTGAAGCTTTCTTT
CDR3: CASSLVLGYTEAFF

size: many
D: .
V: TRBV20-1
J: TRBJ1-1
DNA: TGCAGTGCCCCGTCAGGGTACACTGAAGCTTTCTTT
CDR3: CSAPSGYTEAFF

size: many
D: .
V: TRBV7-9
J: TRBJ2-5
DNA: TGTGCCAGCAGCTTCATGAATTTTCAAGAGACCCAGTACTTC
CDR3: CASSFMNFQETQYF

size: many
D: TRBD2
V: TRBV7-8
J: TRBJ2-3
DNA: TGTGCCAGCAGCTTGGCCCTCGACTTAGCGGGGGCTAGCACAGATACGCAGTATTTT
CDR3: CASSLALDLAGASTDTQYF

size: many
D: TRBD2
V: TRBV6-5
J: TRBJ2-7
DNA: TGTGCCAGCAGTTCTCGGTCCAGCGGGGGCTCCTACGAGCAGTACTTC
CDR3: CASSSRSSGGSYEQYF

size: many
D: TRBD1
V: TRBV29-1
J: TRBJ1-5
DNA: TGCAGCGCCAGCTCAGGGGGAGATCAGCCCCAGCATTTT
CDR3: CSASSGGDQPQHF

size: many
D: TRBD1
V: TRBV18
J: TRBJ1-1
DNA: TGTGCCAGCTCACCAGACAGGGGTTCTGCGGAAGCTTTCTTT
CDR3: CASSPDRGSAEAFF

size: many
D: TRBD1
V: TRBV6-6
J: TRBJ1-1
DNA: TGTGCCAGCAGTATCACAGGGGGTGGTGAAGCTTTCTTT
CDR3: CASSITGGGEAFF

size: .
D: .
V: TRBV19
J: TRBJ2-7
DNA: TGTGCCAGTAGTATTTCCCCAGGGAGCTCCTACGAGCAGTACTTC
CDR3: CASSISPGSSYEQYF

size: .
D: .
V: TRBV6-6
J: TRBJ2-5
DNA: TGTGCCAGCAGTTACCTCAGGGACGAAGAGACCCAGTACTTC
CDR3: CASSYLRDEETQYF

size: many
D: TRBD1
V: TRBV2
J: TRBJ2-2
DNA: TGTGCCAGCAGTGAACTACAGGGGCATACCGGGGAGCTGTTTTTT
CDR3: CASSELQGHTGELFF

size: many
D: .
V: TRBV10-3
J: TRBJ1-4
DNA: TGTGCCATCAGTGAGTCAGGAGGACAGCCCGAAAAACTGTTTTTT
CDR3: CAISESGGQPEKLFF

size: many
D: .
V: TRBV18
J: TRBJ1-1
DNA: TGTGCCAGCTCACCGGGACTCCTTCCGAGGACTTTCTTT
CDR3: CASSPGLLPRTFF

size: many
D: TRBD2
V: TRBV20-1
J: TRBJ2-4
DNA: TGCAGTGCTAAGCCGGGACTAGCGGGAGTGGCGGACATTCAGTACTTC
CDR3: CSAKPGLAGVADIQYF

size: many
D: .
V: TRBV6-5
J: TRBJ2-3
DNA: TGTGCCAGCAGTTACTCGAACACAGATACGCAGTATTTT
CDR3: CASSYSNTDTQYF

size: many
D: .
V: TRBV7-9
J: TRBJ2-2
DNA: TGTGCCAGCAGCTTATTCGGAGGGGGCCGGGGCACCGGGGAGCTGTTTTTT
CDR3: CASSLFGGGRGTGELFF

size: many
D: .
V: TRBV13
J: TRBJ2-6
DNA: TGTGCCAGCAGCACCTACTCTGGGGCCAACGTCCTGACTTTC
CDR3: CASSTYSGANVLTF

size: few
D: TRBD2
V: TRBV20-1
J: TRBJ2-1
DNA: TGCAGTGCCTCCCCTGGCCTAGCGGGAGGTACCCATGAGCAGTTCTTC
CDR3: CSASPGLAGGTHEQFF

size: many
D: .
V: TRBV7-2
J: TRBJ2-5
DNA: TGTGCCAGCAGCCCAATGGAGACCCAGTACTTC
CDR3: CASSPMETQYF

size: medium-sized
D: TRBD1
V: TRBV5-4
J: TRBJ2-2
DNA: TGTGCCAGCAGCTTGGAATCCGACAGGGGTACCGGGGAGCTGTTTTTT
CDR3: CASSLESDRGTGELFF

size: .
D: .
V: TRBV20-1
J: TRBJ2-1
DNA: TGCAGTGCTCGCCCACACGTAGGTGGGAGTGCTGAGCAGTTCTTC
CDR3: CSARPHVGGSAEQFF

size: many
D: .
V: TRBV12-3/TRBV12-4
J: TRBJ1-1
DNA: TGTGCCAGCAGCCGAGGACAGCCCCAGGGGACTGAAGCTTTCTTT
CDR3: CASSRGQPQGTEAFF

size: many
D: TRBD2
V: TRBV30
J: TRBJ2-1
DNA: TGTGCCTGGACTAGGACTAGCTCCTACAATGAGCAGTTCTTC
CDR3: CAWTRTSSYNEQFF

size: many
D: TRBD2
V: TRBV6-1
J: TRBJ2-2
DNA: TGTGCCAGCATTACTGGGACTAGCGGGAGGATCGGGGAGCTGTTTTTT
CDR3: CASITGTSGRIGELFF

size: few
D: TRBD1
V: TRBV10-3
J: TRBJ2-4
DNA: TGTGCCATCAGCCAAAATCCGACGGGACAGGGTTCCCAAAACATTCAGTACTTC
CDR3: CAISQNPTGQGSQNIQYF

size: many
D: .
V: TRBV5-1
J: TRBJ2-1
DNA: TGCGCCAGCAGAGCGCTAGCAGACAATGAGCAGTTCTTC
CDR3: CASRALADNEQFF

size: .
D: TRBD2
V: TRBV7-8
J: TRBJ2-3
DNA: TGTGCCAGCAGCTCTAGCGGGAGTGTGACAGATACGCAGTATTTT
CDR3: CASSSSGSVTDTQYF

size: .
D: .
V: TRBV28
J: TRBJ1-6
DNA: TGTGCCAGCAGTGGGCCCCAGGACACCTATAATTCACCCCTCCACTTT
CDR3: CASSGPQDTYNSPLHF

size: .
D: TRBD1
V: TRBV6-5
J: TRBJ2-5
DNA: TGTGCCAGCAGTTACGCGGGACAGGGAGTAGAGACCCAGTACTTC
CDR3: CASSYAGQGVETQYF

size: many
D: TRBD1
V: TRBV29-1
J: TRBJ2-3
DNA: TGCAGCGGGAGACAGGGGACGGGAGCGCACACAGATACGCAGTATTTT
CDR3: CSGRQGTGAHTDTQYF

size: many
D: TRBD1
V: TRBV4-1
J: TRBJ2-7
DNA: TGCGCCAGCAGCCAAGTAGGGGACAGGAGGCACGAGCAGTACTTC
CDR3: CASSQVGDRRHEQYF

size: many
D: .
V: TRBV12-5
J: TRBJ2-2
DNA: TGTGCTAGTGGTTTGGATACCGCCGGGGAGCTGTTTTTT
CDR3: CASGLDTAGELFF

size: .
D: TRBD2
V: TRBV5-1
J: TRBJ2-1
DNA: TGCGCCAGCAGCTCGGCCCGGGAGGGCCTGGGTGAGCAGTTCTTC
CDR3: CASSSAREGLGEQFF

size: .
D: TRBD2
V: TRBV19
J: TRBJ2-1
DNA: TGTGCCAGTAGTTTTGGGACTAGCAATGAGCAGTTCTTC
CDR3: CASSFGTSNEQFF

size: .
D: TRBD2
V: TRBV20-1
J: TRBJ2-7
DNA: TGCAGTGCTGGGACTAGCGGGAGCTACGAGCAGTACTTC
CDR3: CSAGTSGSYEQYF

size: many
D: TRBD2
V: TRBV7-3
J: TRBJ2-1
DNA: TGTGCCAGCAGCGCTAGCGGGAGGTACAATGAGCAGTTCTTC
CDR3: CASSASGRYNEQFF

size: many
D: TRBD1
V: TRBV10-3
J: TRBJ2-2
DNA: TGTGCCATCAGTGAGATCAGTCAGGGGGCCGGCGGGGAGCTGTTTTTT
CDR3: CAISEISQGAGGELFF

size: many
D: TRBD2
V: TRBV2
J: TRBJ2-7
DNA: TGTGCCAGCAGTAACGGACTAGCGGGACTCTACTTTTCGCCCTTC
CDR3: CASSNGLAGLYFSPF

size: many
D: TRBD1
V: TRBV7-3
J: TRBJ2-2
DNA: TGTGCCAGCAGCTGGGACAGGGGTACCGGGGAGCTGTTTTTT
CDR3: CASSWDRGTGELFF

size: few
D: .
V: TRBV10-2
J: TRBJ2-5
DNA: TGCGCCAGCGGGGGAGACCGGACCCAGTACTTC
CDR3: CASGGDRTQYF